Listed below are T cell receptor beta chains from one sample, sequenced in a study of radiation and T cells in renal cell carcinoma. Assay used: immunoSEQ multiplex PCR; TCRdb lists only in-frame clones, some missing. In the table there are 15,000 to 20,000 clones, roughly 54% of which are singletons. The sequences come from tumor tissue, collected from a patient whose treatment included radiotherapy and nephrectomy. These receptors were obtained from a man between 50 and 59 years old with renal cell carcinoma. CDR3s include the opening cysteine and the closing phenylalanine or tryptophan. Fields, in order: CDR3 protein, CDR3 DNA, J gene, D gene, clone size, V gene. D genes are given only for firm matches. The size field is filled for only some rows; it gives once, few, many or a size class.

cdr3_aa: CASSTRRGAEAFF; cdr3_nt: TGTGCCAGCAGCACCCGGAGGGGAGCTGAAGCTTTCTTT; j_call: TRBJ1-1; d_call: .; clone_size: few; v_call: TRBV7-9
cdr3_aa: CASSLSGSGNTGELFF; cdr3_nt: TGTGCCAGCAGCTTGTCGGGTAGCGGGAACACCGGGGAGCTGTTTTTT; j_call: TRBJ2-2; d_call: .; clone_size: .; v_call: TRBV5-4
cdr3_aa: CASRGDNQPQHF; cdr3_nt: TGTGCCAGTCGGGGAGATAATCAGCCCCAGCATTTT; j_call: TRBJ1-5; d_call: .; clone_size: .; v_call: TRBV19
cdr3_aa: CASSLEERQPYEQYF; cdr3_nt: TGTGCCAGCAGCTTAGAGGAGCGGCAGCCCTACGAGCAGTACTTC; j_call: TRBJ2-7; d_call: .; clone_size: .; v_call: TRBV13
cdr3_aa: CASTRTPSTDTQYF; cdr3_nt: TGTGCCAGCACCAGGACGCCGAGCACAGATACGCAGTATTTT; j_call: TRBJ2-3; d_call: .; clone_size: .; v_call: TRBV2
cdr3_aa: CASSLAMGQGAGEQYF; cdr3_nt: TGTGCCAGCAGCTTGGCCATGGGACAGGGGGCCGGTGAGCAGTACTTC; j_call: TRBJ2-7; d_call: TRBD1; clone_size: .; v_call: TRBV5-4
cdr3_aa: CASSPITSSRWSSGSTGELFF; cdr3_nt: TGTGCCAGCAGCCCGATCACTTCCAGCCGGTGGTCTAGCGGGAGCACCGGGGAGCTGTTTTTT; j_call: TRBJ2-2; d_call: TRBD2; clone_size: .; v_call: TRBV7-8
cdr3_aa: CASSPQGHSNEQYF; cdr3_nt: TGCGCCAGCAGCCCTCAGGGACATTCGAACGAGCAGTACTTC; j_call: TRBJ2-7; d_call: .; clone_size: few; v_call: TRBV5-1
cdr3_aa: CASSPPPGALFNEQFF; cdr3_nt: TGTGCCAGCTCACCACCCCCGGGAGCCCTTTTCAATGAGCAGTTCTTC; j_call: TRBJ2-1; d_call: .; clone_size: .; v_call: TRBV18
cdr3_aa: CASSPDLSTDTQYF; cdr3_nt: TGCGCCAGCAGCCCGGACCTAAGCACAGATACGCAGTATTTT; j_call: TRBJ2-3; d_call: .; clone_size: .; v_call: TRBV5-1